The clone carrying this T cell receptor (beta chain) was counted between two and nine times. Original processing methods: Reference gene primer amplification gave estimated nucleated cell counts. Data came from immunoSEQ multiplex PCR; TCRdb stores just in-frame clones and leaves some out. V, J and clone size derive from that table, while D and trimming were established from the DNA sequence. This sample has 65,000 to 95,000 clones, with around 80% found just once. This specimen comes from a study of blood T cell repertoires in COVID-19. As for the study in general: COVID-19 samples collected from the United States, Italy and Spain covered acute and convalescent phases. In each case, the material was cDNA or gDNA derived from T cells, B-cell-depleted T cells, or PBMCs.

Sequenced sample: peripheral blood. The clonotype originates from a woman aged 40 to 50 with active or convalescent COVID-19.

CDR3 region: CASRTGTGMAGELFF. DNA for the CDR3: TGTGCCAGCAGAACCGGGACAGGGATGGCCGGGGAGCTGTTTTTT. The chain is built from TRBV6-5 and TRBJ2-2; TRBD1 agrees at 9 bases. CDR1 and CDR2 from the germline V gene are MNHEY and SVGAGI. Trimming took 6 bases from V and 6 from J; bases not matched to a gene: 8. This CDR3 comprises 15 residues.